One and the same sample provided the 9 T cell receptor beta chains below, sequenced in a study. TCRdb recomputed calls from the 5' RACE reads with MiXCR, one row per CDR3 protein. Of around 57,000 distinct CDR3 sequences in the sample, 28% were seen once. The sequencing input was tumor-infiltrating memory CD4+ T cells sorted from the breast tumor. Documented subset: memory CD4+ T cells, CD4+CD45RO+CD25-. The source of these receptors is a female donor with breast cancer.

This clonotype came up a few times. The V gene is TRBV9, the J gene TRBJ2-5, with TRBD2 identical over 14 bases. The V and J ends lost 3 bases and 4 bases, in that order; junction bases with no gene match: 8. CDR1 is SGDLS and CDR2 is YYNGEE in the germline V gene. The CDR3 length is 17 residues. As DNA, the CDR3 is TGTGCCAGCAGCGCAACGACTAGCGGGAGGGCGGGAGAGACCCAGTACTTC. Translation: CASSATTSGRAGETQYF. The entire variable domain, with the rest obtained from reference TRBV9 and TRBJ2-5, is as follows: DSGVTQTPKHLITATGQRVTLRCSPRSGDLSVYWYQQSLDQGLQFLIQYYNGEERAKGNILERFSAQQFPDLHSELNLSSLELGDSALYFCASSATTSGRAGETQYFGPGTRLLVL.

The V and J genes are TRBV6-5 and TRBJ2-3; 8 nucleotides align to TRBD1. Looked up from germline, CDR1 is MNHEY and CDR2 is SVGAGI. The V segment lost 5 bases and the J segment 1 base; nucleotides outside the gene matches: 5. The CDR3 runs to 15 residues. This CDR3 reads CASSHTTGGTDTQYF. The CDR3 nucleotides read TGTGCCAGCAGTCACACGACAGGGGGCACAGATACGCAGTATTTT.

In its sample, this clonotype was seen many times. The V and J genes are TRBV15 and TRBJ2-5; 7 bases are shared with TRBD1. This CDR3 has 15 amino acids. The germline gives CDR1 LNHNV, CDR2 YYDKDF (reference sequence). Trimming at V came to 1 base and at J to 4 bases, leaving 6 bases not matched to a gene. The CDR3 DNA follows: TGTGCCACCAGCAGAGCGTGGCAGGGGGTAGAGACCCAGTACTTC. Translation gives CATSRAWQGVETQYF.

This clonotype has more than one count but fewer than ten. The rearrangement joins TRBV20-1 to TRBJ2-1; D assignment may be TRBD1 or TRBD2 (5 bases each). From germline, CDR1 is DFQATT and CDR2 SNEGSKA (reference sequence). The CDR3 extends over 15 amino acids. CDR3 sequence: CSGGGRGVPYNEQFF. Written as DNA, the CDR3 is TGCAGCGGAGGAGGAAGGGGAGTTCCATACAATGAGCAGTTCTTC.

The genes are TRBV29-1 and TRBJ2-5; 7 bases line up with TRBD2. The CDR3 loop spans 13 amino acids. After removal of 1 base from V and 5 bases from J, the junction contained 4 bases not matched to a gene. Germline CDR1 reads SQVTM; CDR2 reads ANQGSEA. CDR3 nucleotide sequence: TGCAGCGTTGAAGCGCAGGGAGGGGAGACCCAGTACTTC. Its protein product is CSVEAQGGETQYF.

This chain links TRBV20-1 with TRBJ1-2, with D possibly matching TRBD1 (5 bases). This CDR3 comprises 12 residues. Trimming took off 5 bases at V and 6 bases at J, with 13 bases between the two ends. Germline CDR1 and CDR2: DFQATT and SNEGSKA (reference sequence). For the CDR3, the DNA is TGCAGTGCTCCACGACAGAACAATGGCTACACCTTC. It codes for CSAPRQNNGYTF.

Concerning this clonotype itself: A clone one base away is much larger, so this may be a read error. The chain is built from TRBV24-1 and TRBJ2-1, with 7 bases that match TRBD1. CDR3 length: 16 amino acids. Looked up from germline, CDR1 is KGHDR and CDR2 is SFDVKD. The CDR3 region is CATSDYGTAKYNEKFF. The CDR3 DNA follows: TGTGCCACCAGTGATTATGGGACAGCAAAATACAATGAGAAGTTCTTC.

The J gene is TRBJ2-7, the V gene TRBV6-1, with D perhaps matching TRBD1 or TRBD2 (7 bases each). Germline CDR1 reads MNHNS; CDR2 reads SASEGT. This CDR3 has 15 amino acids. Trimming took off 2 bases at V and 5 bases at J, with 16 bases between the two ends. The CDR3 protein is CASSELTGRANEQYF. CDR3 DNA: TGTGCCAGCAGTGAATTGACAGGGAGGGCGAACGAGCAGTACTTC.

This clonotype has more than one count but fewer than ten. This chain uses TRBV12-3 or TRBV12-4 with TRBJ1-3; TRBD1 might be the D (5 bases). Trimming pared 8 bases from V and 0 bases from J, leaving 17 bases between. The CDR3 runs 16 residues. The CDR3 reads CASHIDSSGSGNTIYF. In DNA, the CDR3 is TGTGCCAGCCATATAGACAGTTCGGGCTCTGGAAACACCATATATTTT.